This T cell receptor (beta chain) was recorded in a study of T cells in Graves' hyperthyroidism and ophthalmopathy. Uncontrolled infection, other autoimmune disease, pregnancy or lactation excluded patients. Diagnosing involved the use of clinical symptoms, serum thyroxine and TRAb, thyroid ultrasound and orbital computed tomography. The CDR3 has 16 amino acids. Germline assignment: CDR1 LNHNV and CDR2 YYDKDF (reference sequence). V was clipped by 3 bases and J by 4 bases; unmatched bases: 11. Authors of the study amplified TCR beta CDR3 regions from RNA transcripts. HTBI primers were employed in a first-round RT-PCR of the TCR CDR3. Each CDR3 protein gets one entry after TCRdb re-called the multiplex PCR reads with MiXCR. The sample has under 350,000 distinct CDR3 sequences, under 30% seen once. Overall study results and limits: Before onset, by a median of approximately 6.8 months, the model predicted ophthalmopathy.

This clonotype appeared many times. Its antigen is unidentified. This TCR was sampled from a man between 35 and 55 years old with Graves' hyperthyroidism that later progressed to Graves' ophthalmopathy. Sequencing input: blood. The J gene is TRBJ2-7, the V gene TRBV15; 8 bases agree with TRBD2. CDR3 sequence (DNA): TGTGCCACCAGCAGGGAATCCGGGACTAGGGGTTACGAGCAGTACTTC. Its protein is CATSRESGTRGYEQYF.